This entry features one T cell receptor (beta chain) sequence. This entry belongs to a study of T cell responses to AZD1222 COVID-19 vaccine. Libraries were prepared by immunoSEQ multiplex PCR; TCRdb keeps only in-frame clonotypes and omits some of them. In total, the table holds around 150,000 clones. The length of the CDR3 is 14 residues. The junction had 3 bases not matched to a gene; V was cut back by 1 base and J by 4 bases. The germline gives CDR1 GTSNPN, CDR2 SVGIG (reference sequence). The source of this sequence is an adult in good health. This sequence joins TRBV30 and TRBJ1-4; 7 bases match TRBD1. Material for sequencing was peripheral blood. CDR3 sequence: CAWSAWDSNEKLFF. Here the CDR3 DNA reads TGTGCCTGGAGTGCCTGGGACAGTAATGAAAAACTGTTTTTT. The whole variable domain, filled in from reference TRBV30 and TRBJ1-4, reads SQTIHQWPATLVQPVGSPLSLECTVEGTSNPNLYWYRQAAGRGLQLLFYSVGIGQISSEVPQNLSASRPQDRQFILSSKKLLLSDSGFYLCAWSAWDSNEKLFFGSGTQLSVL.